This T cell receptor beta chain derives from a study of T-cell reconstitution after alpha-beta-depleted transplantation in children. Preparation of the TCRbeta library was carried out with unique molecular identifiers. Via MiXCR, TCRdb re-called the PCR reads, giving one row per CDR3 protein. The sample contains about 1,000,000 distinct CDR3 sequences, about 29% of which appear only once. This clonotype was counted a single time. What it binds is not known. Trimming took 5 bases from V and 5 from J, leaving 15 bases between them. CDR1 and CDR2 (germline): SGHTA, FQGNSA. The CDR3 loop spans 14 amino acids. Points from the study as a whole: Expanded graft clones numbering several hundred reportedly gave rise to alpha-beta T cells about two months after transplant.

This receptor was obtained from a boy under two years old who had a stem cell transplant for SCID, so the T cells may come from the graft donor. The V call is TRBV7-2, the J call TRBJ1-1; the D gene is possibly TRBD1 (6 bases). The specimen was PBMCs, mostly from graft donor cells, collected 360 days after TCRalphabeta/CD19-depleted stem cell transplant. The CDR3 is CASSLGSGVTEAFF. CDR3 nucleotide sequence: TGTGCCAGCAGCCTGGGATCAGGGGTGACTGAAGCTTTCTTT.